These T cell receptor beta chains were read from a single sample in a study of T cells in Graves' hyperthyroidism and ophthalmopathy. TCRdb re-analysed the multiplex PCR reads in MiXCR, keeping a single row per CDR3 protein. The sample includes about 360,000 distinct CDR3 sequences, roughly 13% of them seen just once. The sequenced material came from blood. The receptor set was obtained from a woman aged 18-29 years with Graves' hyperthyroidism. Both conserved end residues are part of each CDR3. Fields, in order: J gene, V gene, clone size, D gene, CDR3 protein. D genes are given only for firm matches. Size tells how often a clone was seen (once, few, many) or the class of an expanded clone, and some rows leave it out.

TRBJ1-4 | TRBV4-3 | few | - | CASSQDRAETTTNEKLFF
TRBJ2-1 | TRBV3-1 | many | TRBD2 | CASSQDPQSGGGMDEQFF
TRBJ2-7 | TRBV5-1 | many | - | CASSPTGQPYEQYF
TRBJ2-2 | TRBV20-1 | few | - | CSAMMADNTGELFF
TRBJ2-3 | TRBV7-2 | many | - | CASSLATSLLDTQYF
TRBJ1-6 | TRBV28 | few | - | CASSSTAFGTVGNSPLHF
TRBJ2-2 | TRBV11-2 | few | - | CASSLLWGGDTGELFF
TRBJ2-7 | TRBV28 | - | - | CASSLGNSYERYF
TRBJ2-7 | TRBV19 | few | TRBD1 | CASSVPGQGPSPYEQYF
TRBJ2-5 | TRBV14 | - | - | CASSQTTAYQETQYF
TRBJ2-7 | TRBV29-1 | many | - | CSVGASYEQYF
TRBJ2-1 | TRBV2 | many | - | CASRREVVLNNEQFF
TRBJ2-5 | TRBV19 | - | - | CATFNQRAGSIYF
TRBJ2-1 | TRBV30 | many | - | CAWSVINEQFF
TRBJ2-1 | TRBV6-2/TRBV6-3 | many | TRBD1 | CASRPGTGGKNEQFF
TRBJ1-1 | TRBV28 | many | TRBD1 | CASSPYGQGTEAFF
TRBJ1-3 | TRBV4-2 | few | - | CASRPRGASGGNTIYF
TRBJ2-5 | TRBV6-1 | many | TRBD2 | CASTLAGAETQYF
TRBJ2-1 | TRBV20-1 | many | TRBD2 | CSARISGTRGYEQFF
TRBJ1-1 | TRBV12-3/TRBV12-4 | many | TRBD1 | CASSGGPGGDTEAFF
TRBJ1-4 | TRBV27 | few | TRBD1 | CASSLNRQGGEKLFF
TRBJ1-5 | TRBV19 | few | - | CASSIVFQSPNQPQHF
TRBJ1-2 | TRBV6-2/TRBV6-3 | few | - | CASSYSTLDTNYGYTF
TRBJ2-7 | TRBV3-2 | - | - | CASSHKLAGDHEQYF
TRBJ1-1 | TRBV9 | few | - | CASSVGSGEGTEAFF
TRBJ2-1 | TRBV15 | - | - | CATSTNRGTDNEQFF